This is a list of T cell receptor beta chains from one sample in a study of CD8 T cells in Susac syndrome. Each CDR3 protein gets one entry after TCRdb re-called the immunoSEQ multiplex PCR reads with MiXCR. The repertoire has approximately 220,000 distinct CDR3 sequences, more than 85% of them found once; the top ten carry around 0.08%. Sequencing input: CD4+ T cells from PBMCs. Receptors were obtained from a human donor with multiple sclerosis. The CDR3 runs from the conserved cysteine through the conserved F or W. D genes are given only for firm matches. Clone size appears in some rows only: once, few, many, or a class for an expanded clone.

d_call	v_call	j_call	clone_size	cdr3_aa	cdr3_nt
NA	TRBV5-1	TRBJ2-7	NA	CASSLDGVYEQYF	TGCGCCAGCAGCTTGGACGGGGTCTACGAGCAGTACTTC
NA	TRBV9	TRBJ2-3	NA	CASSVDPGPGGTDTQYF	TGTGCCAGCAGCGTAGATCCGGGGCCCGGTGGCACAGATACGCAGTATTTT
NA	TRBV20-1	TRBJ2-1	NA	CSASSGGVSYNEQFF	TGCAGTGCTAGCAGTGGGGGAGTCTCCTACAATGAGCAGTTCTTC
TRBD1	TRBV7-2	TRBJ2-5	NA	CASSWDVTGVWQETQYF	TGTGCCAGCAGCTGGGATGTTACAGGGGTTTGGCAGGAGACCCAGTACTTC
TRBD1	TRBV29-1	TRBJ1-2	once	CSVRTGMGVIYGYTF	TGCAGCGTCCGGACAGGCATGGGGGTCATTTATGGCTACACCTTC
NA	TRBV29-1	TRBJ2-5	NA	CSVQKGETQYF	TGCAGCGTTCAGAAGGGAGAGACCCAGTACTTC
NA	TRBV3-1	TRBJ2-2	NA	CASSLTFQGGITGELFF	TGTGCCAGCAGCCTCACATTCCAAGGAGGGATCACCGGGGAGCTGTTTTTT
NA	TRBV18	TRBJ2-1	NA	CASSPGPTGSGEQFF	TGTGCCAGCTCACCTGGCCCTACAGGTTCTGGTGAGCAGTTCTTC
NA	TRBV3-1	TRBJ2-1	NA	CASSLPGSWNEQFF	TGTGCCAGCAGCCTTCCCGGTAGCTGGAATGAGCAGTTCTTC
NA	TRBV20-1	TRBJ2-2	NA	CSASTGIGTGELFF	TGCAGTGCTAGCACAGGGATTGGGACCGGGGAGCTGTTTTTT
NA	TRBV27	TRBJ2-5	NA	CASSTRGETQYF	TGTGCCAGCAGTACTAGGGGAGAGACCCAGTACTTC
NA	TRBV29-1	TRBJ2-1	NA	CSVDSGYNEQFF	TGCAGCGTTGATTCGGGGTACAATGAGCAGTTCTTC
TRBD1	TRBV6-5	TRBJ1-2	NA	CASSTHRGNYGYTF	TGTGCCAGCAGTACTCACAGGGGTAACTATGGCTACACCTTC
NA	TRBV20-1	TRBJ1-1	NA	CSARDGRNTEAFF	TGCAGTGCTAGAGATGGTCGAAACACTGAAGCTTTCTTT
NA	TRBV12-3/TRBV12-4	TRBJ1-2	NA	CASSFGGTANYGYTF	TGTGCCAGCAGTTTCGGCGGAACCGCTAACTATGGCTACACCTTC
TRBD1	TRBV7-2	TRBJ1-5	NA	CASRVGQGSYQPQHF	TGTGCCAGCAGGGTGGGACAGGGGTCATATCAGCCCCAGCATTTT
TRBD1	TRBV4-1	TRBJ1-2	NA	CASSQDSRGLGYTF	TGCGCCAGCAGCCAAGATAGCAGGGGGCTCGGCTACACCTTC
TRBD1	TRBV9	TRBJ2-5	NA	CASTRDRGMEETQYF	TGTGCCAGCACAAGGGACAGGGGGATGGAAGAGACCCAGTACTTC
TRBD1	TRBV30	TRBJ1-4	NA	CACFRTGKEKLFF	TGTGCCTGCTTCCGGACAGGGAAGGAAAAACTGTTTTTT
NA	TRBV6-1	TRBJ1-5	NA	CASNPGLTQDQPQHF	TGTGCCAGCAATCCGGGTCTCACGCAGGATCAGCCCCAGCATTTT
NA	TRBV7-9	TRBJ1-4	NA	CASSWGTTNEKLFF	TGTGCCAGCAGTTGGGGGACAACTAATGAAAAACTGTTTTTT
NA	TRBV20-1	TRBJ2-1	NA	CSATRQTPFYNEQFF	TGCAGTGCTACTCGACAGACCCCATTCTACAATGAGCAGTTCTTC
NA	TRBV12-3/TRBV12-4	TRBJ2-4	NA	CASSLVGRAKNIQYF	TGTGCCAGCAGTTTAGTGGGGAGAGCCAAAAACATTCAGTACTTC
NA	TRBV12-3/TRBV12-4	TRBJ1-4	NA	CASSFIEKLFF	TGTGCCAGCAGTTTTATTGAAAAACTGTTTTTT
NA	TRBV20-1	TRBJ2-7	NA	CSASLDDYEQYF	TGCAGTGCTTCTTTGGACGACTACGAGCAGTACTTC
TRBD1	TRBV29-1	TRBJ1-1	NA	CSVEGNRGKAFF	TGCAGCGTTGAAGGGAACAGGGGAAAAGCTTTCTTT
NA	TRBV9	TRBJ1-6	NA	CASSPDNGEMTPLHF	TGTGCCAGCAGCCCAGATAATGGGGAGATGACACCCCTCCACTTT